This T cell receptor (beta chain) was sequenced during a study of blood T cell repertoires in COVID-19. Study-wide context: The origin of the acute and convalescent COVID-19 samples was the United States, Italy and Spain. Sample material is recorded as cDNA or gDNA derived from T cells, B-cell-depleted T cells, or PBMCs.

With 2 bases removed from V and 2 bases from J, the gap between germline ends came to 7 bases. The CDR3 contains 15 residues. Germline CDR1 and CDR2: SGHTA and FQGTGA. In the original analysis: Amplification with reference gene primers provided the estimates of nucleated cell counts. TCRdb keeps only in-frame clones here, not all; method: immunoSEQ multiplex PCR. The V and J calls and clone size were taken over from that table, and D and trimming were inferred from the DNA. The table shows approximately 180,000 clones, with 70% to 90% occurring only once. This receptor was identified in a man aged 60 to 69 with acute or convalescent COVID-19. Sequences were obtained from peripheral blood. The rearrangement joins TRBV7-3 to TRBJ2-6; D might be TRBD1 (6 bases). The CDR3 spells CASSLEGAGANVLTF. The DNA of the CDR3 is TGTGCCAGCAGCTTAGAGGGGGCTGGGGCCAACGTCCTGACTTTC.